The T cell receptor (beta chain) under discussion was sequenced for a study of blood T cell repertoires in COVID-19. Study-wide context: Acute and convalescent COVID-19 samples came from the United States, Italy and Spain.

The CDR3 consists of 13 residues. Trimming shortened V by 0 bases and J by 1 base, and 4 bases separated the two germline ends. Germline values: CDR1 SGHRS, CDR2 YFSETQ. The repertoire was sequenced with immunoSEQ multiplex PCR; TCRdb's copy has only in-frame clones and lacks some. The data contain some 180,000 clones, 78% of them singletons. Only one count was recorded for this clone. Source material: peripheral blood. The chain carries TRBV5-1 and TRBJ1-1, with D hard to call. This receptor was identified in a woman over 75 with active or convalescent COVID-19. The CDR3 spells CASSLAGNTEAFF. The CDR3 region has the DNA TGCGCCAGCAGCTTGGCAGGGAACACTGAAGCTTTCTTT. The whole variable domain, filled in from reference TRBV5-1 and TRBJ1-1, reads KAGVTQTPRYLIKTRGQQVTLSCSPISGHRSVSWYQQTPGQGLQFLFEYFSETQRNKGNFPGRFSGRQFSNSRSEMNVSTLELGDSALYLCASSLAGNTEAFFGQGTRLTVV.